This TCR beta chain was recovered during a study of T cells in Graves' hyperthyroidism and ophthalmopathy. This clonotype was found a few times. The V end was cut by 1 base, the J end by 5 bases, with 6 bases between. Germline-derived CDR1 and CDR2 are DFQATT and SNEGSKA (reference sequence). The CDR3 contains 11 residues. RNA transcripts provided the source from which TCR beta CDR3 regions were amplified. When the TCR CDR3 underwent first-round RT-PCR, the HTBI primer set was used. TCRdb called the multiplex PCR reads again in MiXCR, with one record for every CDR3 protein. The sample holds 350,000 to 450,000 distinct CDR3 sequences, about an eighth seen once. Among ophthalmopathy patients, the Clinical Activity Score reached at least 3, the NOSPECS grade reached at least 4, and duration remained under 3 months.

Sequenced: blood. The receptor was derived from a man aged 50 to 60 with Graves' ophthalmopathy. The V call is TRBV20-1, the J call TRBJ2-7; unclear D gene. The CDR3 region is CSARGVDEQYF. CDR3 sequence (DNA): TGCAGTGCTAGAGGGGTGGACGAGCAGTACTTC.